This T cell receptor (beta chain) was documented in a study of T cell responses to AZD1222 COVID-19 vaccine. At the level of the study: Second-dose intervals near 4 or 12 weeks were combined.

Deletions cut 6 bases from V and 6 bases from J, with 17 bases between. The CDR3 is 14 amino acids. Per the germline V gene, CDR1 is MNHEY and CDR2 is SMNVEV (reference sequence). For this clone: Its antigen is unidentified.

Generated by immunoSEQ multiplex PCR, the TCRdb table keeps only in-frame clones and is missing some. The profile shows around 110,000 clones, around 88% of them singletons. Points from the study as a whole: Spike-specific TCRs gained breadth and depth after people received two AZD1222 doses. Just a handful of AZD1222 recipients were seropositive at baseline. White British donors predominated, females outnumbered males, and clonal diversity was possibly underestimated.

This rearrangement joins TRBV27 to TRBJ1-1; D ambiguous. Here the sequenced sample was peripheral blood, taken on day 0 of AZD1222 vaccination. The TCR originated in an adult in good health. The CDR3 is CASRPYRPDSEAFF. The DNA for the CDR3 is TGTGCCAGCAGACCCTACCGCCCGGATTCTGAAGCTTTCTTT.